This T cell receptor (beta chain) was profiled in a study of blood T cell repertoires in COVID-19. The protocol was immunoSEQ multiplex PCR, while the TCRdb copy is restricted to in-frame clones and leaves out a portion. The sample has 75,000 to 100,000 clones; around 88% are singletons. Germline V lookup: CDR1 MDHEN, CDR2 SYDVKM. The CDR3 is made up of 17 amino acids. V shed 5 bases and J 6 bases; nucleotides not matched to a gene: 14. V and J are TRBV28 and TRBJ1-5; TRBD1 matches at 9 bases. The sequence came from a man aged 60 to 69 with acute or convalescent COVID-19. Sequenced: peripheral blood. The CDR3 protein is CASSPARSQGALQPQHF. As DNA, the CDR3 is TGTGCCAGCAGTCCTGCTCGGTCACAGGGGGCTCTTCAGCCCCAGCATTTT.